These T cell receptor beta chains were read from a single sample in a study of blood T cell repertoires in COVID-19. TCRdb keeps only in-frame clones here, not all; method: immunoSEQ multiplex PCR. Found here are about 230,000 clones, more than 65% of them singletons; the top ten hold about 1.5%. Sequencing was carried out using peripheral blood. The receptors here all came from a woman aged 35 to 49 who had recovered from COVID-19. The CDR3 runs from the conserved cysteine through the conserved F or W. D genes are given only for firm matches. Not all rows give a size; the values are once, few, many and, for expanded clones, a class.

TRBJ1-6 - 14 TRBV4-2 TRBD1 TGTGCCAGCAGCCGAGACAGGGGCGATTCACCCCTCCACTTT CASSRDRGDSPLHF
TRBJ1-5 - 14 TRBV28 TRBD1 TGTGCCAGCATATCGGGACAGGGGAGGCAGCCCCAGCATTTT CASISGQGRQPQHF
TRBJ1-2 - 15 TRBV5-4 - TGTGCCAGCAGCTTGGTCGGGGCGGGAGATTATGGCTACACCTTC CASSLVGAGDYGYTF
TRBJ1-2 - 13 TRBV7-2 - TGTGCCAGCAGCTTGGAGGCTAACTATGGCTACACCTTC CASSLEANYGYTF
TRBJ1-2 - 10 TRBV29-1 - TGCAGCGTAGGCGACAGCCACTACACCTTC CSVGDSHYTF
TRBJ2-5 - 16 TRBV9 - TGTGCCAGCAGCGTAGGGGTGAGTCCGGTCAGGGAGGCCCAGTACTTC CASSVGVSPVREAQYF
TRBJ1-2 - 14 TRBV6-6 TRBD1 TGTGCCAGCAGTTACGGGACAGGGGGCCATGGCTACACCTTC CASSYGTGGHGYTF
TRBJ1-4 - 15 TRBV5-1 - TGCGCCAGCAGCTTGGGGACGCTTGGCGGGGAAAAACTGTTTTTT CASSLGTLGGEKLFF
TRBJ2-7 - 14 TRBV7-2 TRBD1 TGTGCCAGCCGGGCGGGGACAGGGGATCGCGAGCAGTACTTC CASRAGTGDREQYF
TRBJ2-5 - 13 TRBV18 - TGTGCCAGCTCACCACTGGAGCAAGAGACCCAGTACTTC CASSPLEQETQYF
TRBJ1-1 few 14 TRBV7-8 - TGTGCCAGCAGTCGTCAACAGGGGAACACTGAAGCTTTCTTT CASSRQQGNTEAFF
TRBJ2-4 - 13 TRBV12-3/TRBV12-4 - TGTGCCAGCAGTTTTCGACTGATAAACATTCAGTACTTC CASSFRLINIQYF
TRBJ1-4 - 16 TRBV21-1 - TGTGCCAGCAGCAAAGAAAGGGGGACAGGGCTTGAAAAACTGTTTTTT CASSKERGTGLEKLFF
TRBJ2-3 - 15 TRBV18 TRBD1 TGTGCCAGCGCTGGACAGGGGGCGTTCGGAGATACGCAGTATTTT CASAGQGAFGDTQYF
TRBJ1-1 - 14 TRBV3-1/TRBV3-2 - TGTGCCAGCAGCCGTTGGGGGGTGAACACTGAAGCTTTCTTT CASSRWGVNTEAFF
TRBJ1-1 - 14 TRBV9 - TGTGCCAGCAGCGACCGCTACTGGAACACTGAAGCTTTCTTT CASSDRYWNTEAFF
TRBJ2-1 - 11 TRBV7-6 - TGTGCCAGCGGGCCGGGGAATGAGCAGTTCTTC CASGPGNEQFF
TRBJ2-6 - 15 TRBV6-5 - TGTGCCAGCAGGCCGCAACTCTCTGGGGCCAACGTCCTGACTTTC CASRPQLSGANVLTF
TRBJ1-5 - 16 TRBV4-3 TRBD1 TGCGCCAGCAGCCAAGACGACAGGGGGTTTGGTCAGCCCCAGCATTTT CASSQDDRGFGQPQHF